This TCR beta chain was recovered during a study of regulatory T cells in long-lasting Graves disease. There are a few counts of this clonotype. Per the germline V gene, CDR1 is GTSNPN and CDR2 is SVGIG (reference sequence). This CDR3 contains 16 residues. Trimming left V 0 bases short and J 8 bases short, with 17 bases between. The time point: newly diagnosed GD, antithyroid drugs for less than 3 months. Preparation of the TCR library used RNA extracted from PBMCs. Investigators prepared the TCR beta libraries by applying iRepertoire HTBI primers and Arm-PCR of CDR3 regions. TCRdb re-derived calls from the multiplex PCR reads in MiXCR, one entry per CDR3 protein. The sample contains about 530,000 distinct CDR3 sequences, 15% to 20% of which appear only once. This same sample was also part of a study on T cells in Graves' hyperthyroidism and ophthalmopathy.

This specimen was peripheral blood mononuclear cells (PBMCs), taken at new diagnosis, from a patient treated with antithyroid drugs. J is TRBJ1-6 and V is TRBV30, with D unclear. The receptor comes from a woman aged 35-60 years with Graves disease. CDR3 region: CAWSVTGPVDYSPLHF. The CDR3 DNA follows: TGTGCCTGGAGTGTAACCGGGCCAGTTGACTATTCACCCCTCCACTTT. The full variable domain, completed using reference TRBV30 and TRBJ1-6, is SQTIHQWPATLVQPVGSPLSLECTVEGTSNPNLYWYRQAAGRGLQLLFYSVGIGQISSEVPQNLSASRPQDRQFILSSKKLLLSDSGFYLCAWSVTGPVDYSPLHFGNGTRLTVT.